Sequencing of this T cell receptor beta chain was carried out in a study of T cell responses to AZD1222 COVID-19 vaccine. Whole-study findings and limits: Targets within unmutated variant regions were reportedly found for nearly half of spike-specific TCRs. Donors were largely white British and mainly female; clonal diversity was possibly underestimated. Dominant at 160-218 and 743-854, vaccine-associated CD4 TCRs also spanned spike. Repertoires were sampled only after the peak T cell response.

This clone has a single count. Its antigen is unidentified. The table came from immunoSEQ multiplex PCR; TCRdb's copy has only in-frame clones and leaves some out. The profile shows more than 85,000 clones, roughly nine tenths of them singletons. Germline assignment: CDR1 SGHAT and CDR2 FQNNGV. This CDR3 contains 12 residues. The ends were cut back, 7 bases at V and 0 bases at J, with 5 bases in the middle. This receptor was taken from an adult who received the AZD1222 COVID-19 vaccine. The rearrangement uses TRBV11-2 and TRBJ2-3; D not certain. The specimen was peripheral blood, collected 28 days after the second AZD1222 dose. CDR3 loop: CASKASTDTQYF. DNA of the CDR3: TGTGCCAGCAAGGCTAGCACAGATACGCAGTATTTT.